This T cell receptor beta chain is drawn from a study of PD-1 blockade in mismatch repair-deficient tumors. In the study overall: All were previously treated, progressing patients with around eleven mismatch repair-deficient cancer types. Overall study findings and caveats: After pembrolizumab, tumor-resident clones rose rapidly, then generally contracted before radiologic responses.

In the case of this clone: Its antigen is currently unknown.

The protocol was immunoSEQ multiplex PCR, while the TCRdb copy is restricted to in-frame clones and leaves out a portion. The sample includes some 130,000 clones, 88% of them seen just once. The CDR3 runs to 13 residues. Germline V gene lookup returns CDR1 SEHNR and CDR2 FQNEAQ (reference sequence). V lost 1 base and J 10 bases, leaving 10 bases between the germline ends. The sequence came from an adult with mismatch repair-deficient cancer. The V gene is TRBV7-9, the J gene TRBJ2-2; TRBD1 is a possible D gene (6 bases). Sequencing was performed on peripheral blood, taken almost 74 weeks after starting pembrolizumab. CDR3 amino acids: CASSLGGGEELFF. Written as DNA, the CDR3 is TGTGCCAGCAGCTTAGGTGGGGGCGAGGAGCTGTTTTTT.